This TCR beta chain was identified in a study of PD-1 blockade in mismatch repair-deficient tumors. Measured with immunoSEQ multiplex PCR; TCRdb has only the in-frame clones, and not every one. Of 40,000 or so clones listed, around 80% are singletons. This specimen was PBMCs, taken approximately 41 weeks after starting pembrolizumab. This sequence was found in an adult with mismatch repair-deficient cancer.

Here the CDR3 reads CASSQGGTGSYNEQFF. In nucleotides, the CDR3 is TGCGCCAGCAGCCAAGGTGGGACAGGGTCCTACAATGAGCAGTTCTTC. The chain employs TRBV4-1 and TRBJ2-1, with TRBD1 identical over 9 bases. Trimming removed 1 base from V and 1 base from J; junction bases left unmatched: 2. Germline V lookup: CDR1 MGHRA, CDR2 YSYEKL. The CDR3 runs 16 residues.